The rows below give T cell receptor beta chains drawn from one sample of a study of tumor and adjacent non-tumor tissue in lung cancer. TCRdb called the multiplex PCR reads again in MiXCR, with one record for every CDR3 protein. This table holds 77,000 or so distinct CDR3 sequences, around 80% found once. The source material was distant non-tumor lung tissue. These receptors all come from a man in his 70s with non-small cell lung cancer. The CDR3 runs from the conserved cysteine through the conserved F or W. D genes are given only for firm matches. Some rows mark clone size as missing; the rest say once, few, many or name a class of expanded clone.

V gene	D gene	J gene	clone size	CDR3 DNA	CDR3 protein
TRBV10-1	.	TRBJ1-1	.	TGCGCCAGCAGCGGGGGGAAAAATGAAGCTCTCTTT	CASSGGKNEALF
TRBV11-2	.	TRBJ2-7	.	TGTGCCAGCAGCTTAGTTGCTGGGACTTACGTGCAGTACTTC	CASSLVAGTYVQYF
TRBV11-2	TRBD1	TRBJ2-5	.	TGTGTCAGCAGCCCGGGGACAGTCGGGCAAGAGACCCACTACTTC	CVSSPGTVGQETHYF
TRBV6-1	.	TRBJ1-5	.	TGTGCCAGCAGCACAGGGAACCAGCCCCAGCATTTT	CASSTGNQPQHF
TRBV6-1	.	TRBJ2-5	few	TGTGTCACGGAGTGGAGGGGTGGGGAGACCCAGTACTTC	CVTEWRGGETQYF
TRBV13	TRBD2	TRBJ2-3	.	TGTGCCAGCAGCTCAGCGGGATCCACGGATATGCAGTATTTT	CASSSAGSTDMQYF
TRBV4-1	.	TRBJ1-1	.	TGCGCCAGCAGCCAAACGAATTGGGGCGCTGAAGCTCTCTTT	CASSQTNWGAEALF
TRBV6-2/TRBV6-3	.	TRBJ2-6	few	TGTGCCAGCCACACCGGGACCAACGTCCTGACTTTC	CASHTGTNVLTF
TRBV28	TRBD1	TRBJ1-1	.	TGTGCCACCACCCATTTACTCAGGGGGCCCAATACTGAAGCTTTCTTT	CATTHLLRGPNTEAFF
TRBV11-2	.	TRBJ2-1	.	TGTGCCAGTAGCTCGGTCGGGGCAGGGGATATCAATAAGCAGTTCTTC	CASSSVGAGDINKQFF
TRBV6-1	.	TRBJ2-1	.	TGTGCCAACAGTAGGATAGGGGAATTGGATGAGCAGTTCTTC	CANSRIGELDEQFF
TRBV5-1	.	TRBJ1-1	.	TGCGCCAGCAGCATGGTGGTATCAAACACTGAAGCTATCTTT	CASSMVVSNTEAIF
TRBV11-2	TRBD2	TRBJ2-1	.	TGTGCCAGCAACTTAGCGGGGGGGGCCTGTGAGCAGTTCTTC	CASNLAGGACEQFF
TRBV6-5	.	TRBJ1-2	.	TGTGCCAGCAGTTACTCCGTAACAGGGATAGGCTACATCTTC	CASSYSVTGIGYIF
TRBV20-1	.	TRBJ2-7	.	TGCAGTGCTATGAATCCGACCGGGGGCGGTACCTACGAGCAGTACTTC	CSAMNPTGGGTYEQYF
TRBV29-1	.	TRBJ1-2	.	TGCAGCGTTCTCCAGATGGGAGCCTATGACTACTCCTTC	CSVLQMGAYDYSF
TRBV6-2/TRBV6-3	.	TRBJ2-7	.	TGTGCCGGCACTACTAAGACGGGGTTTAACTACGAGCAGTACTTC	CAGTTKTGFNYEQYF
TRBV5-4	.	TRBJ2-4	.	TGTGCCAGCAGCTCCCCGCGAAGAGAAAACATTCAGTACTTC	CASSSPRRENIQYF
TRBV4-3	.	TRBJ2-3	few	TGCGCCAGCAGACAAGTTAGTTCAGGGGATACGCAGTATTTT	CASRQVSSGDTQYF
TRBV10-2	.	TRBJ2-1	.	TGCGCCAGCAGGTCCCCGGGACCCTCTCATGAGCAGTTCTTC	CASRSPGPSHEQFF
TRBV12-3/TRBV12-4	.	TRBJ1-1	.	TGTGCCTGCAGTTTAGGGATGGACACTGAAGCTTTCTTT	CACSLGMDTEAFF
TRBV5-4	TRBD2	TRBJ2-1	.	TGTACCAGCAGCTTACTAGCGGGAACTCATAACAATGAGCAGTTCTTC	CTSSLLAGTHNNEQFF
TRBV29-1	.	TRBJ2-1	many	TGCAGCGGATACAAGACCTACAATGAGCAGTTCTTC	CSGYKTYNEQFF
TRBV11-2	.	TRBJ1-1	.	TGTGCCAGCAGCCTAGCCAATTCAATGAACACTGAAGCTTTCTTT	CASSLANSMNTEAFF
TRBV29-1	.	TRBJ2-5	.	TGCAGCGTTCAGGGACAAGGGGCATCATATGAGACCCAGTACTTC	CSVQGQGASYETQYF
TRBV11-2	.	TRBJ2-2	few	TGTGCCAGCAGCGTAGTGGGCGCAGGGGTTGCCGTGGAGCTGTTTTTT	CASSVVGAGVAVELFF
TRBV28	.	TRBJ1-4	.	TGTGCCAGTAGTTTATGGTCAGGTACTAATGAAAAAATGTTTTTT	CASSLWSGTNEKMFF
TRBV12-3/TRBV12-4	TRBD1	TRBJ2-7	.	TGTGCCAACAGTACGGACGGGCAGGGGGCCCACTTC	CANSTDGQGAHF